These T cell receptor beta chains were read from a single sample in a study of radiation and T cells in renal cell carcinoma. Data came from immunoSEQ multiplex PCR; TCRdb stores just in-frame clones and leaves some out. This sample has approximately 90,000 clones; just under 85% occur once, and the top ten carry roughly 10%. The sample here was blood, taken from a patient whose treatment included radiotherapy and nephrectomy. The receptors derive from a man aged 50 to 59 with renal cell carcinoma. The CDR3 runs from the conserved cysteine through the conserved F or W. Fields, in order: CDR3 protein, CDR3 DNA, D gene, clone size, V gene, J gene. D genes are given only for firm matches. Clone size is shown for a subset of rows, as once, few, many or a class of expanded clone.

CDR3aa: CASSFLSWDGQETQYF
CDR3nt: TGTGCCAGCAGTTTCCTCTCGTGGGACGGACAAGAGACCCAGTACTTC
d_gene: -
abundance: -
v_gene: TRBV27
j_gene: TRBJ2-5

CDR3aa: CASSLLGVGGPGELFF
CDR3nt: TGTGCCAGCAGTTTACTCGGGGTAGGGGGTCCCGGGGAGCTGTTTTTT
d_gene: -
abundance: many
v_gene: TRBV27
j_gene: TRBJ2-2

CDR3aa: CASSLSGQGSTDTQYF
CDR3nt: TGTGCCAGCAGCTTATCGGGACAGGGGAGCACAGATACGCAGTATTTT
d_gene: TRBD1
abundance: -
v_gene: TRBV7-3
j_gene: TRBJ2-3

CDR3aa: CSVRHTYEQYF
CDR3nt: TGCAGCGTGAGGCACACTTACGAGCAGTACTTC
d_gene: -
abundance: -
v_gene: TRBV29-1
j_gene: TRBJ2-7

CDR3aa: CASSESERVQYF
CDR3nt: TGCGCCAGCAGTGAGTCGGAGAGGGTTCAGTACTTC
d_gene: -
abundance: -
v_gene: TRBV10-1
j_gene: TRBJ2-4

CDR3aa: CASRRTGSYNEQFF
CDR3nt: TGTGCCAGCAGAAGGACGGGCTCCTACAATGAGCAGTTCTTC
d_gene: -
abundance: -
v_gene: TRBV2
j_gene: TRBJ2-1

CDR3aa: CASSLGPSYEQYF
CDR3nt: TGTGCCAGCAGCCTGGGACCTTCCTACGAGCAGTACTTC
d_gene: -
abundance: once
v_gene: TRBV6-4
j_gene: TRBJ2-7

CDR3aa: CSVEDGSTGGYGYTF
CDR3nt: TGCAGCGTTGAAGATGGGTCGACAGGGGGTTATGGCTACACCTTC
d_gene: TRBD1
abundance: -
v_gene: TRBV29-1
j_gene: TRBJ1-2

CDR3aa: CASSGGVTGELFF
CDR3nt: TGTGCCAGCAGTGGGGGGGTCACCGGGGAGCTGTTTTTT
d_gene: -
abundance: -
v_gene: TRBV2
j_gene: TRBJ2-2

CDR3aa: CASSQEDRAEYGYTF
CDR3nt: TGCGCCAGCAGCCAAGAGGACAGGGCTGAATATGGCTACACCTTC
d_gene: TRBD1
abundance: -
v_gene: TRBV4-1
j_gene: TRBJ1-2

CDR3aa: CASRRTGATEAFF
CDR3nt: TGTGCCAGTAGAAGGACAGGAGCCACTGAAGCTTTCTTT
d_gene: TRBD1
abundance: -
v_gene: TRBV19
j_gene: TRBJ1-1

CDR3aa: CASSSQGSQETQYF
CDR3nt: TGTGCCAGCAGTTCCCAAGGGTCTCAAGAGACCCAGTACTTC
d_gene: -
abundance: -
v_gene: TRBV6-6
j_gene: TRBJ2-5

CDR3aa: CASSRGHPYGYTF
CDR3nt: TGTGCCAGCAGCCGCGGACACCCCTATGGCTACACCTTC
d_gene: -
abundance: -
v_gene: TRBV6-5
j_gene: TRBJ1-2

CDR3aa: CASSPSGSSYNEQFF
CDR3nt: TGTGCCAGCAGCCCTAGCGGGAGCTCCTACAATGAGCAGTTCTTC
d_gene: TRBD2
abundance: -
v_gene: TRBV9
j_gene: TRBJ2-1

CDR3aa: CASSQEGGGRNEQFF
CDR3nt: TGCGCCAGCAGCCAAGAGGGGGGTGGTCGCAATGAGCAGTTCTTC
d_gene: -
abundance: -
v_gene: TRBV4-1
j_gene: TRBJ2-1

CDR3aa: CASSRSGTGELFF
CDR3nt: TGCGCCAGCAGTCGTTCGGGGACCGGGGAGCTGTTTTTT
d_gene: -
abundance: -
v_gene: TRBV23-1
j_gene: TRBJ2-2

CDR3aa: CASSSVAGFVTDTQYF
CDR3nt: TGTGCCAGCAGCTCCGTAGCGGGGTTTGTCACAGATACGCAGTATTTT
d_gene: TRBD2
abundance: -
v_gene: TRBV7-9
j_gene: TRBJ2-3

CDR3aa: CASSVLEGGLQPQHF
CDR3nt: TGTGCCAGCAGTGTACTTGAAGGGGGTCTTCAGCCCCAGCATTTT
d_gene: -
abundance: once
v_gene: TRBV2
j_gene: TRBJ1-5

CDR3aa: CASSLRAFPTYEQYF
CDR3nt: TGTGCCAGCAGTTTAAGGGCCTTCCCCACCTACGAGCAGTACTTC
d_gene: -
abundance: -
v_gene: TRBV27
j_gene: TRBJ2-7

CDR3aa: CAFPSRRGEAFF
CDR3nt: TGTGCCTTCCCGTCCCGGAGAGGTGAAGCTTTCTTT
d_gene: -
abundance: few
v_gene: TRBV5-3
j_gene: TRBJ1-1

CDR3aa: CASSPQSYRFLYEQYF
CDR3nt: TGTGCCAGCAGTCCCCAGTCGTACAGGTTCCTCTACGAGCAGTACTTC
d_gene: -
abundance: -
v_gene: TRBV28
j_gene: TRBJ2-7

CDR3aa: CASSPKGTDTQYF
CDR3nt: TGTGCCAGCAGTCCTAAGGGCACAGATACGCAGTATTTT
d_gene: -
abundance: -
v_gene: TRBV28
j_gene: TRBJ2-3

CDR3aa: CASSLEPRTYEQYF
CDR3nt: TGCGCCAGCAGCTTGGAGCCCAGAACCTACGAGCAGTACTTC
d_gene: -
abundance: -
v_gene: TRBV5-1
j_gene: TRBJ2-7

CDR3aa: CASSLRGREETQYF
CDR3nt: TGTGCCAGCAGCCTCAGGGGCAGAGAAGAGACCCAGTACTTC
d_gene: -
abundance: -
v_gene: TRBV11-2
j_gene: TRBJ2-5

CDR3aa: CASTLLLGGAQYNEQFF
CDR3nt: TGCGCCAGCACCCTTCTCCTTGGGGGAGCCCAATACAATGAGCAGTTCTTC
d_gene: -
abundance: -
v_gene: TRBV5-1
j_gene: TRBJ2-1

CDR3aa: CASSEMAGVNTKAFF
CDR3nt: TGTGCCAGCAGTGAAATGGCAGGAGTGAACACTAAAGCTTTCTTT
d_gene: -
abundance: -
v_gene: TRBV6-4
j_gene: TRBJ1-1

CDR3aa: CAWSTEWLGTQYF
CDR3nt: TGTGCCTGGAGTACCGAGTGGCTTGGGACCCAGTACTTC
d_gene: -
abundance: -
v_gene: TRBV30
j_gene: TRBJ2-5

CDR3aa: CSVGLAWTTGF
CDR3nt: TGCAGCGTTGGATTGGCCTGGACGACCGGTTTC
d_gene: -
abundance: -
v_gene: TRBV29-1
j_gene: TRBJ1-2

CDR3aa: CASSYKARDTQYF
CDR3nt: TGTGCCAGCAGTTACAAGGCCCGGGATACGCAGTATTTT
d_gene: -
abundance: -
v_gene: TRBV6-6
j_gene: TRBJ2-3

CDR3aa: CASRTETGLGHGYTF
CDR3nt: TGTGCCAGCAGGACAGAGACAGGGTTGGGACATGGCTACACCTTC
d_gene: TRBD1
abundance: -
v_gene: TRBV2
j_gene: TRBJ1-2

CDR3aa: CASSGLAGGQQFF
CDR3nt: TGTGCCAGTAGTGGGCTAGCGGGAGGCCAGCAGTTCTTC
d_gene: TRBD2
abundance: once
v_gene: TRBV19
j_gene: TRBJ2-1

CDR3aa: CASSPGEGYNEQFF
CDR3nt: TGTGCCAGCAGTCCGGGAGAGGGGTACAATGAGCAGTTCTTC
d_gene: -
abundance: -
v_gene: TRBV6-5
j_gene: TRBJ2-1

CDR3aa: CASSQSRRRNEKLFF
CDR3nt: TGTGCCAGCAGCCAAAGCAGGCGACGCAATGAAAAACTGTTTTTT
d_gene: -
abundance: -
v_gene: TRBV14
j_gene: TRBJ1-4

CDR3aa: CASRQAGGTGELFF
CDR3nt: TGTGCCAGCAGACAAGCGGGAGGCACCGGGGAGCTGTTTTTT
d_gene: TRBD2
abundance: -
v_gene: TRBV6-5
j_gene: TRBJ2-2

CDR3aa: CASSYSGGVREKLFF
CDR3nt: TGCGCCAGCAGCTATTCTGGGGGGGTGCGTGAAAAACTGTTTTTT
d_gene: -
abundance: -
v_gene: TRBV4-1
j_gene: TRBJ1-4

CDR3aa: CASSEYPTGATDTQYF
CDR3nt: TGTGCCAGCAGTGAATACCCCACAGGGGCCACAGATACGCAGTATTTT
d_gene: TRBD1
abundance: -
v_gene: TRBV25-1
j_gene: TRBJ2-3

CDR3aa: CASKGINEKLFF
CDR3nt: TGTGCCAGCAAAGGGATTAATGAAAAACTGTTTTTT
d_gene: -
abundance: few
v_gene: TRBV2
j_gene: TRBJ1-4

CDR3aa: CASSPSRGDTEAFF
CDR3nt: TGTGCCAGCTCCCCTAGCCGGGGCGACACTGAAGCTTTCTTT
d_gene: -
abundance: -
v_gene: TRBV7-9
j_gene: TRBJ1-1

CDR3aa: CASGVGQGRSEKLFF
CDR3nt: TGTGCCAGCGGGGTGGGACAGGGGCGGAGTGAAAAACTGTTTTTT
d_gene: TRBD1
abundance: -
v_gene: TRBV2
j_gene: TRBJ1-4

CDR3aa: CASTRESYEQYF
CDR3nt: TGTGCCAGCACCAGGGAGTCCTACGAGCAGTACTTC
d_gene: -
abundance: -
v_gene: TRBV2
j_gene: TRBJ2-7

CDR3aa: CASSLEGVAQYF
CDR3nt: TGTGCCAGCAGCTTAGAGGGGGTAGCCCAGTACTTC
d_gene: -
abundance: -
v_gene: TRBV7-9
j_gene: TRBJ2-5

CDR3aa: CASSFLDRASGYTF
CDR3nt: TGTGCCAGCAGCTTCTTGGACAGGGCTTCTGGCTACACCTTC
d_gene: TRBD1
abundance: -
v_gene: TRBV7-2
j_gene: TRBJ1-2